This T cell receptor beta chain was sequenced in a study of blood T cells in healthy people across ages. There were healthy Caucasian individuals from Russia, aged about 6 to 95, serving as donors. A second PCR of roughly 7 to 11 cycles used a sample-barcoded 5' primer and a J-beta primer mix. TCRdb fed the 5' RACE reads into MiXCR, producing one record per CDR3 protein. The profile shows about 1.4 million distinct CDR3 sequences, approximately 59% of them singletons. This receptor was obtained from a young man in good health. What was sequenced was blood.

The CDR3 loop is CASSYQASAGVTSTDTQYF. For the CDR3, the DNA is TGTGCCAGCAGTTACCAAGCTTCAGCCGGAGTAACTAGCACAGATACGCAGTATTTT. The chain combines TRBV6-7 with TRBJ2-3; D unresolved. TRBV6-7 is classed as an ORF, of uncertain function. Trimming removed 2 bases at V and 0 bases at J, with 21 bases between. The CDR3 extends over 19 amino acids.